The 2 T cell receptor beta chains presented below share a single source sample, sequenced in a study of Ad26.COV2.S vaccination and SARS-CoV-2 variants. Treatment described: around 19 received Ad26.COV2.S at low or high dose, single or two shots; about 5 received placebo; per-sample allocation not given. All samples were drawn on day 63, counting from the first vaccine or placebo injection. Only in-frame clones appear in the TCRdb table, and some are missing; sequencing was by immunoSEQ multiplex PCR. The sample shows around 450,000 clones, over 75% of them seen only once. The sample was peripheral blood, taken in a trial of Ad26.COV2.S vaccine versus placebo. These TCRs come from a person aged 18 to 65 who received the Ad26.COV2.S COVID-19 vaccine or a placebo.

This clone was recorded once. This chain links TRBV2 with TRBJ2-2; the D gene is possibly TRBD2 (5 bases). The CDR3 spans 13 residues. CDR1 and CDR2 from the germline V gene are SNHLY and FYNNEI. V was shortened by 7 bases and J by 6 bases, with 12 bases between the two germline ends. The CDR3 DNA reads as TGTGCCAGCACTCTGAAGGGAGCCGGGGAGCTGTTTTTT. Translating gives CASTLKGAGELFF.

This chain connects TRBV28 to TRBJ1-6, with D uncertain. The CDR3 contains 12 residues. V dropped 3 bases and J dropped 7 bases, with 4 bases sitting between them. Germline values: CDR1 MDHEN, CDR2 SYDVKM. The CDR3 here is CASSLNNSPLHF. The DNA for the CDR3 is TGTGCCAGCAGTTTGAACAATTCACCCCTCCACTTT.